The 19 T cell receptor beta chains presented below share a single source sample, sequenced in a study of sequential checkpoint blockade in melanoma. Clones were sequenced by immunoSEQ multiplex PCR, and TCRdb holds only the in-frame ones, with some missing. Counted here are approximately 9,000 clones, around three quarters occurring once; the ten biggest clones make up approximately 15%. The sample's treatment: randomized to nivolumab then ipilimumab (arm A) or the reverse (arm B). Sample: CD8+ T cells sorted from blood (inferred from file names), taken from a patient given nivolumab and ipilimumab in sequence. These receptors all come from a human donor with melanoma.

Sample share makes this clone large. V usage is TRBV10-1 and J usage is TRBJ2-1; D perhaps matches TRBD1 (6 bases). V lost 4 bases, J lost 3 bases, and 10 bases lay in between. The CDR3 runs 14 residues. Per germline, CDR1 WNHNN and CDR2 SYGVQD (reference sequence). The CDR3 region is CASSVAGDYNEQFF. The CDR3 bases are TGCGCCAGCAGTGTAGCAGGGGACTACAATGAGCAGTTCTTC.

This chain joins TRBV4-1 and TRBJ1-3; D is possibly TRBD1 (6 bases). The germline V and J ends were trimmed by 3 bases and 4 bases, with 10 bases remaining between them. The CDR3 consists of 14 residues. Germline V CDR1 and CDR2: MGHRA, YSYEKL. CDR3 in DNA: TGCGCCAGCAGCCAGGATACAGGGGGAAACACCATATATTTT. Its translation: CASSQDTGGNTIYF.

Here the CDR3 reads CASSQAAASGGNYNEQFF. Here the CDR3 DNA reads TGCGCCAGCAGCCAAGCTGCGGCTAGCGGGGGCAACTACAATGAGCAGTTCTTC. The chain links TRBV4-1 to TRBJ2-1; 10 nucleotides agree with TRBD2. The junction had 9 bases not matched to a gene; V was cut back by 1 base and J by 3 bases. The CDR3 length is 18 residues. The V gene's germline CDR1 is MGHRA and CDR2 YSYEKL.

This clone ranks as medium-sized (0.01 to 0.1%). The CDR3: CASSLMEGLPTDTQYF. The CDR3, as DNA: TGTGCCAGCAGCTTGATGGAGGGACTTCCCACAGATACGCAGTATTTT. This sequence joins TRBV5-4 and TRBJ2-3, with a possible D match to TRBD2 (6 bases). V lost 1 base and J 2 bases, leaving 14 bases between the germline ends. CDR1 and CDR2 from the germline V gene are SGHNT and YYREEE (reference sequence). The CDR3 is 16 residues long.

This clone was seen only a few times. One end of the junction does not line up with germline, which may come from a read error. V usage is TRBV14 and J usage is TRBJ2-1, with TRBD2 matching 9 bases. The CDR3 runs 17 residues. Germline values: CDR1 SGHDN, CDR2 FVKESK. The CDR3 loop is CASSQDSRLAGYIEQFF. The CDR3 region has the DNA TGTGCCAGCAGCCAAGATTCCCGGCTAGCGGGGTACATTGAGCAGTTCTTC. Full variable domain (outside the CDR3, taken from reference TRBV14 and TRBJ2-1): EAGVTQFPSHSVIEKGQTVTLRCDPISGHDNLYWYRRVMGKEIKFLLHFVKESKQDESGMPNNRFLAERTGGTYSTLKVQPAELEDSGVYFCASSQDSRLAGYIEQFFGPGTRLTVL.

V usage is TRBV7-2 and J usage is TRBJ2-7; weak D call: TRBD2 (5 bases). CDR1 and CDR2 (germline): SGHTA, FQGNSA. V was pared by 5 bases and J by 0 bases, with 14 bases between. The CDR3 loop spans 15 amino acids. Here the CDR3 reads CASSPSWESSYEQYF. The CDR3 DNA reads TGTGCCAGCAGCCCCAGTTGGGAGAGCTCCTACGAGCAGTACTTC.

The rearrangement joins TRBV29-1 to TRBJ1-4; 9 nucleotides match TRBD1. The V and J ends lost 4 bases and 6 bases, in that order; junction bases with no gene match: 6. There are 14 residues in the CDR3. Looked up from germline, CDR1 is SQVTM and CDR2 is ANQGSEA. The CDR3 reads CSVATGQGYEKLFF. DNA for the CDR3: TGCAGCGTTGCCACGGGACAGGGCTATGAAAAACTGTTTTTT.

The rearrangement links TRBV4-2 to TRBJ1-1; D is perhaps TRBD1 (5 bases). V gave up 0 bases and J gave up 0 bases, with 11 bases separating them. The CDR3 length is 16 residues. Germline CDR1 and CDR2: LGHNA and YNFKEQ. The CDR3 sequence: CASSQEYRQMNTEAFF. The CDR3 nucleotides read TGTGCCAGCAGCCAAGAGTACCGACAGATGAACACTGAAGCTTTCTTT.

As DNA, the CDR3 is TGTGCCAGCAGTGACTCGAGAGAGGGCGGCACTGAAGCTTTCTTT. Translating it yields CASSDSREGGTEAFF. This rearrangement joins TRBV6-4 to TRBJ1-1, with D unresolved. The V gene lost 0 bases and the J gene lost 4 bases, with 12 bases spanning the gap. Germline V gene sequence: CDR1 MRHNA, CDR2 SNTAGT. The CDR3 covers 15 residues.

V gene TRBV13 combines with J gene TRBJ2-5, with D tentatively TRBD2 (7 bases). From germline, CDR1 is PRHDT and CDR2 FYEKMQ (reference sequence). The germline V and J ends were trimmed by 5 bases and 2 bases, with 12 bases remaining between them. CDR3 length: 14 residues. The CDR3 loop reads CASSKRGGQETQYF. CDR3 DNA: TGTGCCAGCAGCAAGAGGGGGGGACAAGAGACCCAGTACTTC.

V usage is TRBV7-9 and J usage is TRBJ2-2; TRBD2 agrees at 11 bases. In germline, CDR1 is SEHNR, CDR2 FQNEAQ (reference sequence). The CDR3 has 16 amino acids. The trim removed 6 bases at V and 2 bases at J, leaving 5 bases unmatched. The CDR3 region is CASRTLAGANTGELFF. Written as DNA, the CDR3 is TGTGCCAGCAGGACACTAGCGGGGGCTAACACCGGGGAGCTGTTTTTT.

The V and J genes are TRBV5-6 and TRBJ1-1, with TRBD1 matching over 8 bases. Germline lookup yields CDR1 SGHDT and CDR2 YYEEEE. J lost 11 bases, V lost 4 bases, and 16 bases had no gene match. This CDR3 comprises 15 residues. Here the CDR3 DNA reads TGTGCCAGCAGCACCTACGGGACAGGAGGATTCTTGGCTTTCTTT. The encoded protein is CASSTYGTGGFLAFF. The whole variable domain, filled in from reference TRBV5-6 and TRBJ1-1, reads DAGVTQSPTHLIKTRGQQVTLRCSPKSGHDTVSWYQQALGQGPQFIFQYYEEEERQRGNFPDRFSGHQFPNYSSELNVNALLLGDSALYLCASSTYGTGGFLAFFGQGTRLTVV.

This chain joins TRBV6-1 and TRBJ2-7; possibly TRBD2 for D (6 bases). V gave up 6 bases and J gave up 7 bases, with 13 bases separating them. Germline loops: CDR1 MNHNS, CDR2 SASEGT. This CDR3 region has 12 residues. CDR3 sequence (DNA): TGTGCCAGCAGCACGACTAGTCGTGAGCAGTACGTC. Its translation: CASSTTSREQYV.

The CDR3 sequence: CSGIRGDTQYF. The CDR3, as DNA: TGCAGCGGCATCAGGGGAGATACGCAGTATTTT. V gene TRBV29-1 combines with J gene TRBJ2-3; possibly TRBD1 for D (6 bases). Trimming removed 7 bases at V and 5 bases at J, with 10 bases between. Germline-derived CDR1 and CDR2 are SQVTM and ANQGSEA. The CDR3 contains 11 residues.

The rearrangement links TRBV6-1 to TRBJ1-5, with D uncertain. From germline, CDR1 is MNHNS and CDR2 SASEGT. V was cut by 1 base and J by 6 bases, with 13 bases left in between. The CDR3 covers 15 residues. The CDR3 coding sequence is TGTGCCAGCAGTGAAGGCGGCGCGGGTAGTCAGCCCCAGCATTTT. Translating gives CASSEGGAGSQPQHF.

The chain couples TRBV2 to TRBJ1-1; no firm D call. Trimming took 1 base from V and 7 from J, leaving 10 bases between them. This CDR3 comprises 13 residues. The germline gives CDR1 SNHLY, CDR2 FYNNEI. The CDR3, as DNA: TGTGCCAGCAGTGAAGACGGAACTAGTGAAGCTTTCTTT. The encoded protein is CASSEDGTSEAFF.

The CDR3 DNA reads as TGTGCCACCAGCAGCCAAGCGGGAGAGACCCAGTACTTC. Translating gives CATSSQAGETQYF. J is TRBJ2-5 and V is TRBV15, with D perhaps matching TRBD2 (6 bases). The CDR3 has 13 residues. The germline V and J ends were trimmed by 3 bases and 4 bases, with 9 bases remaining between them. The V gene's germline CDR1 is LNHNV and CDR2 YYDKDF (reference sequence).

Relative to its sample, this clone is medium-sized. The V and J genes are TRBV9 and TRBJ1-1, with D possibly matching TRBD1 (6 bases). The CDR3 covers 14 residues. Germline lookup yields CDR1 SGDLS and CDR2 YYNGEE. The V and J ends lost 1 base and 3 bases respectively, with 10 bases between them. The CDR3 loop is CASSVNREYTEAFF. Here the CDR3 DNA reads TGTGCCAGCAGCGTAAACAGGGAATACACTGAAGCTTTCTTT. Full variable domain (rest looked up from reference TRBV9 and TRBJ1-1): DSGVTQTPKHLITATGQRVTLRCSPRSGDLSVYWYQQSLDQGLQFLIQYYNGEERAKGNILERFSAQQFPDLHSELNLSSLELGDSALYFCASSVNREYTEAFFGQGTRLTVV.

The gene calls are TRBV27 and TRBJ1-5; no clear D gene. The germline V gene has CDR1 MNHEY and CDR2 SMNVEV (reference sequence). The germline V and J ends were trimmed by 9 bases and 10 bases, with 13 bases remaining between them. The CDR3 contains 11 residues. For the CDR3, the DNA is TGTGCCAGTGGCGCCGGACTACCCCAGCATTTT. It is translated as CASGAGLPQHF.